This TCR beta chain was sequenced during a study of cytomegalovirus exposure and HLA in healthy donors. The CDR3 is 16 amino acids. Germline V gives CDR1 MGHRA, CDR2 YSYEKL. After removal of 3 bases from V and 4 bases from J, the junction contained 9 bases not matched to a gene. PCR was performed using 60 Vbeta and 13 Jbeta primers. Sequencing used immunoSEQ multiplex PCR; TCRdb keeps in-frame clones, though not all of them. The listing contains 100,000 to 150,000 clones. Specimen: PBMCs. This receptor was identified in a man aged 18 to 29 in good health and CMV-seronegative. V is TRBV4-1 and J is TRBJ1-2, with TRBD1 matching over 9 bases. The CDR3 region is CASSHAGQGISYGYTF. CDR3 in DNA: TGCGCCAGCAGCCACGCTGGACAGGGGATTTCCTATGGCTACACCTTC.